This TCR beta chain is from a study of blood T cell repertoires in COVID-19. Whole-study context: Sample material is recorded as cDNA or gDNA derived from T cells, B-cell-depleted T cells, or PBMCs.

Some clones are missing from TCRdb's copy, which holds only in-frame ones; the method was immunoSEQ multiplex PCR. Here the sample spans fewer than 450,000 clones, around 90% being singletons. Participant reports of clinical history set cohort assignment. Germline V gene lookup returns CDR1 MNHEY and CDR2 SMNVEV (reference sequence). Trimming left V 5 bases short and J 0 bases short, with 14 bases between. CDR3 length: 16 residues. The chain has TRBV27 and TRBJ1-5; D call uncertain. The sequenced sample was PBMCs or T cells enriched from blood (not recorded which). The clonotype comes from a man between 18 and 35 years old who had recovered from COVID-19. This CDR3 is CASSPGMINSNQPQHF. CDR3 DNA sequence: TGTGCCAGCAGTCCGGGGATGATCAATAGCAATCAGCCCCAGCATTTT.